These 25 T cell receptor beta chains were sequenced from one sample in a study of post-analysis software for immune sequencing data (dated by TCRdb to the mid-2010s). Study-level results and caveats: Patients showed significantly higher frequencies than controls for several TRBV segments, among them TRBV5-6, TRBV5-1 and TRBV20-1.

Antigens for these TCRs are unknown. The method behind the library was PCR. This sample was sequenced with an Illumina HiSeq 2500. To reduce PCR and sequencing biases, unique molecular identifiers were built into the TCR beta cDNA libraries. TCRdb reprocessing: public reads trimmed at Q25 with fastp, clones called with MiXCR, in-frame beta chains kept. Each entry merges the rows of one CDR3 protein and shows their most common DNA and genes. This sample holds about 460,000 distinct CDR3 sequences; approximately 45% were observed only once. 9.5% to 13% of the sample rests with the top ten. The specimen sequenced was blood. The receptors shown here come from a girl aged 5-17 years with multiple sclerosis.

This chain connects TRBV7-8 to TRBJ2-3; TRBD2 agrees at 11 bases. The CDR3 spans 16 residues. J gave up 6 bases and V 5 bases, and 10 bases lay outside the gene matches. The germline CDR1 and CDR2 sequences are SGHVS and FQNEAQ. CDR3 nucleotides: TGTGCCAGCAGCCCCGGGACTAGCGGAACAGCGGATACGCAGTATTTT. Translating it yields CASSPGTSGTADTQYF. Together with reference TRBV7-8 and TRBJ2-3, the CDR3 gives the full variable domain: GAGVSQSPRYKVAKRGQDVALRCDPISGHVSLFWYQQALGQGPEFLTYFQNEAQLDKSGLPSDRFFAERPEGSVSTLKIQRTQQEDSAVYLCASSPGTSGTADTQYFGPGTRLTVL.

The rearrangement joins TRBV7-2 to TRBJ2-3, with TRBD2 identical over 10 bases. Germline V gene lookup returns CDR1 SGHTA and CDR2 FQGNSA. CDR3 length: 16 residues. V shed 0 bases, J shed 4 bases, and the junction held 4 bases outside the gene matches. The CDR3 nucleotides read TGTGCCAGCAGCTTAGCCTCTAGCGGGAGTGCAGATACGCAGTATTTT. As protein: CASSLASSGSADTQYF.

The sample holds a few counts of this clonotype. The chain combines TRBV20-1 with TRBJ2-1; 8 nucleotides agree with TRBD1. Looked up from germline, CDR1 is DFQATT and CDR2 is SNEGSKA (reference sequence). V lost 0 bases to trimming and J lost 6 bases; unmatched junction nucleotides: 7. The CDR3 contains 15 residues. The CDR3 sequence: CSARDPGQGFNEQFF. CDR3 nucleotide sequence: TGCAGTGCTAGAGACCCCGGACAGGGCTTCAATGAGCAGTTCTTC.

The chain recombines TRBV27 with TRBJ2-7; TRBD1 matches at 8 bases. With 7 bases clipped from V and 3 bases from J, the junction kept 8 bases outside the gene matches. The germline CDR1 and CDR2 sequences are MNHEY and SMNVEV (reference sequence). The CDR3 runs 14 residues. The CDR3 nucleotides read TGTGCCAGCACTTCGGACAGGGAAGGCTACGAGCAGTACTTC. It specifies CASTSDREGYEQYF.

As to this clonotype: The junction differs from germline at one of its ends, possibly a read error. The rearrangement links TRBV5-1 to TRBJ2-7; D may be TRBD2 (7 bases). The CDR3 length is 14 residues. Germline CDR1 reads SGHRS; CDR2 reads YFSETQ. The CDR3 region is CAGSLGGQYYEQYF. CDR3 in DNA: TGCGCCGGCAGCTTGGGGGGGCAGTACTACGAGCAGTACTTC. The whole variable domain, remainder taken from reference TRBV5-1 and TRBJ2-7, is KAGVTQTPRYLIKTRGQQVTLSCSPISGHRSVSWYQQTPGQGLQFLFEYFSETQRNKGNFPGRFSGRQFSNSRSEMNVSTLELGDSALYLCAGSLGGQYYEQYFGPGTRLTVT.

The chain links TRBV27 to TRBJ2-1; 9 positions agree with TRBD1. From germline, CDR1 is MNHEY and CDR2 SMNVEV (reference sequence). Germline trimming cut 3 bases from V and 2 bases from J; bases unmatched to any gene: 20. The CDR3 runs to 21 residues. The CDR3 sequence is CASSFLGTGSSSSSTYNEQFF. In DNA form, the CDR3 reads TGTGCCAGCAGTTTTTTAGGGACAGGGTCCTCCTCTTCTTCTACCTACAATGAGCAGTTCTTC.

This clonotype was recorded once. This chain joins TRBV27 and TRBJ2-5, with a tentative D call TRBD1 (6 bases). V lost 5 bases to trimming and J lost 0 bases, with 16 bases between them. Germline lookup yields CDR1 MNHEY and CDR2 SMNVEV (reference sequence). The CDR3 has 16 residues. The CDR3 bases are TGTGCCAGCAGTCACTATACGGCAGGGGACCAAGAGACCCAGTACTTC. Protein product: CASSHYTAGDQETQYF.

The gene calls are TRBV3-1 and TRBJ1-2; possible D gene TRBD1, 5 bases. V dropped 1 base and J dropped 5 bases, with 20 bases sitting between them. In germline, CDR1 is LGHDT, CDR2 YNNKEL (reference sequence). CDR3 length: 17 residues. Written as DNA, the CDR3 is TGTGCCAGCAGCCAAGCCCAGGGCCGGCAGATCCTATATGGCTACACCTTC. Translating gives CASSQAQGRQILYGYTF.

This clonotype was counted only a few times. This rearrangement joins TRBV7-2 to TRBJ1-2; TRBD1 matches at 9 bases. Germline trimming cut 0 bases from V and 8 bases from J; bases unmatched to any gene: 4. CDR1 and CDR2 (germline): SGHTA, FQGNSA. CDR3 length equals 14 residues. This chain's CDR3 is CASSLATGGGGYTF. The CDR3 region has the DNA TGTGCCAGCAGCTTAGCGACAGGGGGAGGCGGCTACACCTTC.

This chain connects TRBV20-1 to TRBJ2-7; D not resolved. The J call may be mistaken, given a closer DNA end match to TRBJ2-5. In germline, CDR1 is DFQATT, CDR2 SNEGSKA (reference sequence). CDR3 size: 10 residues. The DNA of the CDR3 is TGCAGTGTAAAAGTAGAGACCCAGTACTTC. It yields the protein CSVKVETQYF.

CDR3 amino acids: CASSGDLRGQYF. The CDR3 region has the DNA TGTGCCAGCAGTGGGGACCTTCGAGGGCAGTACTTC. This chain links TRBV6-6 with TRBJ2-5; D might be TRBD1 or TRBD2, each matching 5 bases. V was shortened by 5 bases and J by 11 bases, with 15 bases between the two germline ends. Germline lookup yields CDR1 MNHNY and CDR2 SVGAGI (reference sequence). CDR3 length equals 12 residues.

This clonotype was picked up a small number of times. The gene calls are TRBV11-2 and TRBJ2-5; no clear D gene. Germline CDR1 is SGHAT and CDR2 is FQNNGV. V lost 1 base to trimming and J lost 5 bases, with 8 bases between them. The CDR3 is 13 residues long. The chain's CDR3 is CASSLVPSETQYF. CDR3 DNA: TGTGCCAGCAGCTTAGTACCGAGTGAGACCCAGTACTTC. Full variable domain (rest looked up from reference TRBV11-2 and TRBJ2-5): EAGVAQSPRYKIIEKRQSVAFWCNPISGHATLYWYQQILGQGPKLLIQFQNNGVVDDSQLPKDRFSAERLKGVDSTLKIQPAKLEDSAVYLCASSLVPSETQYFGPGTRLLVL.

This clonotype has at least ten counts. The V gene is TRBV27, the J gene TRBJ1-5; no clear D gene. Germline V gene lookup returns CDR1 MNHEY and CDR2 SMNVEV (reference sequence). V was pared by 2 bases and J by 0 bases, with 11 bases between. This CDR3 contains 16 residues. The CDR3 loop reads CASSLDRRYSNQPQHF. As DNA, the CDR3 is TGTGCCAGCAGTTTAGACCGTAGATATAGCAATCAGCCCCAGCATTTT.

The chain carries TRBV20-1 and TRBJ2-4, with 10 positions matching TRBD2. Germline-derived CDR1 and CDR2 are DFQATT and SNEGSKA (reference sequence). With 1 base clipped from V and 8 bases from J, the junction kept 5 bases outside the gene matches. This CDR3 contains 14 residues. The CDR3 loop reads CSARVAGGRDIQYF. The CDR3 DNA reads as TGCAGTGCTAGAGTAGCGGGAGGTCGGGACATTCAGTACTTC.

The rearrangement links TRBV5-1 to TRBJ2-1, with D uncertain. The tail of the sequence fits TRBJ2-7 better, so the J call may be wrong. The CDR3 contains 16 residues. Germline assignment: CDR1 SGHRS and CDR2 YFSETQ. The CDR3 region is CASSLSGGSSHNEQYF. CDR3 sequence (DNA): TGCGCCAGCAGCTTGTCCGGCGGAAGCTCCCACAATGAGCAGTACTTC.

The chain uses TRBV5-1 and TRBJ2-7; D is perhaps TRBD2 (6 bases). V was shortened by 4 bases and J by 5 bases, with 19 bases between the two germline ends. CDR1 and CDR2 from the germline V gene are SGHRS and YFSETQ. The CDR3 loop spans 15 amino acids. The CDR3 coding sequence is TGCGCCAGCAGCGTTACGGGAGTAGGCGTTAACGAGCAGTACTTC. This translates into CASSVTGVGVNEQYF.

The rearrangement uses TRBV7-4 and TRBJ1-5, with D uncertain. Germline-derived CDR1 and CDR2 are SGHVT and SQSDAQ. The CDR3 has 16 residues. V dropped 5 bases and J dropped 0 bases, with 14 bases sitting between them. DNA for the CDR3: TGTGCCAGCAGCCCCTCTTTGACCCTTAGCAATCAGCCCCAGCATTTT. Amino acid sequence: CASSPSLTLSNQPQHF.

The rearrangement joins TRBV4-1 to TRBJ2-4, with 10 bases aligning to TRBD2. The J call may be faulty, since TRBJ2-7 better matches the DNA end. The CDR3 spans 16 residues. Germline V lookup: CDR1 MGHRA, CDR2 YSYEKL. In nucleotides, the CDR3 is TGCGCCAGCAGCCAGCCTACTAGCGGGAAGGGGTACGAGCAGTACTTC. Translation: CASSQPTSGKGYEQYF.

J is TRBJ2-1 and V is TRBV7-2; TRBD2 might be the D (6 bases). The CDR3 covers 16 residues. The V gene's germline CDR1 is SGHTA and CDR2 FQGNSA. V lost 5 bases and J lost 4, with 18 bases in between. The CDR3 coding sequence is TGTGCCAGCAGCCAGCGGGTTGGGGCAGATTACAATGAGCAGTTCTTC. It specifies CASSQRVGADYNEQFF.

The chain links TRBV20-1 to TRBJ1-2; D perhaps matches TRBD1 (5 bases). Germline V gene lookup returns CDR1 DFQATT and CDR2 SNEGSKA (reference sequence). V shed 1 base and J shed 8 bases, with 8 bases lying between them. This CDR3 contains 11 residues. The CDR3 DNA sequence: TGCAGTGCTAGAGGTGGACACGGCTACACCTTC. Translating gives CSARGGHGYTF.

The V gene is TRBV19, the J gene TRBJ2-7, with a possible D match to TRBD1 (5 bases). V gave up 5 bases and J gave up 1 base, with 12 bases separating them. The germline V gene has CDR1 LNHDA and CDR2 SQIVND (reference sequence). The CDR3 spans 14 residues. This chain's CDR3 is CASSETDESYEQYF. The CDR3 DNA reads as TGTGCCAGTAGTGAGACAGACGAGTCCTACGAGCAGTACTTC.

This clonotype was detected only a few times. V gene TRBV7-8 combines with J gene TRBJ2-1, with D hard to call. Deletions cut 2 bases from V and 3 bases from J, with 17 bases between. The length of the CDR3 is 17 residues. In germline, CDR1 is SGHVS, CDR2 FQNEAQ. The CDR3: CASSLSGGTRFYNEQFF. The CDR3 DNA follows: TGTGCCAGCAGCTTATCGGGCGGCACCCGCTTCTACAATGAGCAGTTCTTC.

J is TRBJ1-2 and V is TRBV14; TRBD1 matches at 9 bases. Germline V CDR1 and CDR2: SGHDN, FVKESK. The CDR3 is 13 residues long. Trimming removed 4 bases from V and 4 bases from J; junction bases left unmatched: 1. The CDR3 reads CASSRTGVYGYTF. CDR3 sequence (DNA): TGTGCCAGCAGCCGGACAGGGGTCTATGGCTACACCTTC.

The chain carries TRBV2 and TRBJ2-4, with D perhaps TRBD2 (6 bases). The CDR3 spans 14 residues. The V end lost 7 bases, the J end lost 9 bases, and 19 bases lay between the germline ends. Per germline, CDR1 SNHLY and CDR2 FYNNEI. The CDR3, as DNA: TGTGCCAGCACTGGCGGGGACGCCGGAGGCATTCAGTACTTC. Translating gives CASTGGDAGGIQYF.

This clonotype occurred a few times. The CDR3: CATSRDFTEVDNEQFF. The CDR3 nucleotides read TGTGCCACCAGCAGAGATTTCACAGAAGTGGACAATGAGCAGTTCTTC. The genes are TRBV15 and TRBJ2-1; D not certain. The germline V and J ends were trimmed by 0 bases and 5 bases, with 14 bases remaining between them. This CDR3 comprises 16 residues. The germline V gene encodes CDR1 LNHNV and CDR2 YYDKDF (reference sequence).